The rows below give T cell receptor beta chains drawn from one sample of a study of radiotherapy plus CTLA-4 blockade in lung cancer. Sequenced by immunoSEQ multiplex PCR; TCRdb stores in-frame clones only, minus some. The top ten clones hold around 10% of a sample with 53,000 or so clones, around 76% of them seen once. Source: peripheral blood, taken from a patient treated with radiotherapy plus ipilimumab. The receptors derive from a human donor with non-small cell lung cancer who had stable disease on radiotherapy plus ipilimumab. Both conserved end residues are part of each CDR3. The D gene is left open where the match is weak. A row's size may be missing; if present it is once, few, many or a size class.

v_gene: TRBV7-3
j_gene: TRBJ1-1
d_gene: -
abundance: -
CDR3aa: CASSSQGANTEAFF
CDR3nt: TGTGCCAGCAGCTCTCAGGGAGCAAACACTGAAGCTTTCTTT

v_gene: TRBV4-2
j_gene: TRBJ1-5
d_gene: -
abundance: -
CDR3aa: CASSPITGIYSNQPQHF
CDR3nt: TGTGCCAGCAGCCCTATTACAGGGATCTATAGCAATCAGCCCCAGCATTTT

v_gene: TRBV7-9
j_gene: TRBJ1-2
d_gene: -
abundance: -
CDR3aa: CASSFGRAANYGYTF
CDR3nt: TGTGCCAGCAGCTTCGGCAGGGCAGCTAACTATGGCTACACCTTC

v_gene: TRBV7-2
j_gene: TRBJ1-2
d_gene: -
abundance: -
CDR3aa: CASSLGAAVQGYTF
CDR3nt: TGTGCCAGCAGCTTAGGTGCGGCAGTGCAAGGCTACACCTTC

v_gene: TRBV2
j_gene: TRBJ2-3
d_gene: -
abundance: -
CDR3aa: CASSDGGTDTQYF
CDR3nt: TGTGCCAGCAGTGATGGGGGCACAGATACGCAGTATTTT

v_gene: TRBV19
j_gene: TRBJ1-1
d_gene: -
abundance: -
CDR3aa: CASTPIRETEAFF
CDR3nt: TGTGCCAGTACCCCCATCCGGGAGACTGAAGCTTTCTTT

v_gene: TRBV20-1
j_gene: TRBJ2-3
d_gene: -
abundance: -
CDR3aa: CSARRTDTQYF
CDR3nt: TGCAGTGCTAGAAGGACAGATACGCAGTATTTT

v_gene: TRBV5-4
j_gene: TRBJ1-2
d_gene: -
abundance: -
CDR3aa: CASSFGDRGYGYTF
CDR3nt: TGTGCCAGCAGCTTTGGGGATAGGGGGTATGGCTACACCTTC

v_gene: TRBV4-1
j_gene: TRBJ1-2
d_gene: -
abundance: -
CDR3aa: CASSQGAPSYGYTF
CDR3nt: TGCGCCAGCAGCCAAGGGGCTCCTTCCTATGGCTACACCTTC

v_gene: TRBV2
j_gene: TRBJ1-2
d_gene: -
abundance: -
CDR3aa: CASSEAQQGVGYTF
CDR3nt: TGTGCCAGCAGTGAAGCCCAACAGGGTGTTGGCTACACCTTC

v_gene: TRBV6-1
j_gene: TRBJ2-3
d_gene: TRBD2
abundance: -
CDR3aa: CASSESLAGATDTQYF
CDR3nt: TGTGCCAGCAGTGAAAGTCTAGCGGGGGCGACAGATACGCAGTATTTT

v_gene: TRBV7-9
j_gene: TRBJ2-1
d_gene: TRBD1
abundance: -
CDR3aa: CASSLGQGIDEQFF
CDR3nt: TGTGCCAGCAGCCTGGGACAGGGGATCGATGAGCAGTTCTTC

v_gene: TRBV4-3
j_gene: TRBJ1-3
d_gene: -
abundance: few
CDR3aa: CASSQGDFSGNTIYF
CDR3nt: TGCGCCAGCAGCCAAGGAGATTTCTCTGGAAACACCATATATTTT

v_gene: TRBV19
j_gene: TRBJ1-1
d_gene: -
abundance: -
CDR3aa: CASSIGRGTEAFF
CDR3nt: TGTGCCAGTAGTATAGGTAGGGGGACTGAAGCTTTCTTT

v_gene: TRBV10-1
j_gene: TRBJ2-5
d_gene: -
abundance: -
CDR3aa: CASSEGGARETQYF
CDR3nt: TGCGCCAGCAGTGAAGGGGGGGCCCGGGAGACCCAGTACTTC

v_gene: TRBV5-4
j_gene: TRBJ2-7
d_gene: -
abundance: -
CDR3aa: CASSPPGDVYEQYF
CDR3nt: TGTGCCAGCAGCCCCCCAGGGGACGTCTACGAGCAGTACTTC

v_gene: TRBV2
j_gene: TRBJ1-3
d_gene: -
abundance: once
CDR3aa: CASSAGLGNTIYF
CDR3nt: TGTGCCAGCAGTGCAGGTTTAGGAAACACCATATATTTT

v_gene: TRBV28
j_gene: TRBJ1-2
d_gene: TRBD1
abundance: -
CDR3aa: CASRPGTANHGYTF
CDR3nt: TGTGCCAGCAGACCCGGGACAGCTAACCATGGCTACACCTTC

v_gene: TRBV6-1
j_gene: TRBJ1-1
d_gene: -
abundance: -
CDR3aa: CASRRGSTEAFF
CDR3nt: TGTGCCAGTCGAAGGGGAAGCACTGAAGCTTTCTTT

v_gene: TRBV6-4
j_gene: TRBJ2-3
d_gene: -
abundance: -
CDR3aa: CASSDFGGADTQYF
CDR3nt: TGTGCCAGCAGTGATTTCGGCGGTGCAGATACGCAGTATTTT

v_gene: TRBV11-3
j_gene: TRBJ1-1
d_gene: -
abundance: -
CDR3aa: CASSSGLDTEAFF
CDR3nt: TGTGCCAGCAGCTCAGGGCTTGACACTGAAGCTTTCTTT

v_gene: TRBV5-1
j_gene: TRBJ1-2
d_gene: -
abundance: -
CDR3aa: CASSLGETNYGYTF
CDR3nt: TGCGCCAGCAGCTTGGGAGAAACTAACTATGGCTACACCTTC

v_gene: TRBV7-9
j_gene: TRBJ2-1
d_gene: -
abundance: -
CDR3aa: CASSHDGSYNEQFF
CDR3nt: TGTGCCAGCAGTCATGACGGATCCTACAATGAGCAGTTCTTC

v_gene: TRBV4-1
j_gene: TRBJ2-7
d_gene: TRBD1
abundance: -
CDR3aa: CASSQAEGQGYEQYF
CDR3nt: TGCGCCAGCAGCCAAGCAGAAGGACAGGGGTACGAGCAGTACTTC

v_gene: TRBV6-1
j_gene: TRBJ1-1
d_gene: TRBD1
abundance: -
CDR3aa: CASSASPGQALRFF
CDR3nt: TGTGCCAGCAGCGCCTCCCCCGGACAGGCCCTCCGGTTCTTT

v_gene: TRBV18
j_gene: TRBJ2-5
d_gene: -
abundance: -
CDR3aa: CASSPRGWETQYF
CDR3nt: TGTGCCAGCTCACCCCGGGGTTGGGAGACCCAGTACTTC

v_gene: TRBV6-5
j_gene: TRBJ2-1
d_gene: -
abundance: -
CDR3aa: CASSYDRRNEQFF
CDR3nt: TGTGCCAGCAGTTACGACAGGCGGAATGAGCAGTTCTTC

v_gene: TRBV5-1
j_gene: TRBJ1-6
d_gene: -
abundance: -
CDR3aa: CASSLVPAVNSPLHF
CDR3nt: TGCGCCAGCAGCTTGGTCCCAGCGGTTAATTCACCCCTCCACTTT

v_gene: TRBV27
j_gene: TRBJ2-3
d_gene: -
abundance: -
CDR3aa: CASSTIGRSTDTQYF
CDR3nt: TGTGCCAGCAGCACAATAGGGCGAAGCACAGATACGCAGTATTTT

v_gene: TRBV7-9
j_gene: TRBJ2-1
d_gene: TRBD2
abundance: -
CDR3aa: CASSYYRGVYNEQFF
CDR3nt: TGTGCCAGCAGCTACTACCGGGGGGTTTACAATGAGCAGTTCTTC

v_gene: TRBV6-5
j_gene: TRBJ2-3
d_gene: TRBD2
abundance: -
CDR3aa: CASSWTSGGSDTQYF
CDR3nt: TGTGCCAGCAGTTGGACTAGCGGGGGTTCAGATACGCAGTATTTT

v_gene: TRBV19
j_gene: TRBJ2-7
d_gene: -
abundance: -
CDR3aa: CASSPQISNSYEQYF
CDR3nt: TGTGCCAGTAGTCCCCAAATTAGTAACTCCTACGAGCAGTACTTC

v_gene: TRBV28
j_gene: TRBJ1-5
d_gene: -
abundance: -
CDR3aa: CASSLKIPPQHF
CDR3nt: TGTGCCAGCAGTTTAAAAATCCCGCCCCAGCATTTT

v_gene: TRBV6-6
j_gene: TRBJ1-1
d_gene: TRBD1
abundance: -
CDR3aa: CASSYGTGNTEAFF
CDR3nt: TGTGCCAGCAGTTACGGGACAGGGAACACTGAAGCTTTCTTT

v_gene: TRBV5-1
j_gene: TRBJ1-1
d_gene: -
abundance: once
CDR3aa: CASSPSGRLNTEAFF
CDR3nt: TGCGCCAGCAGCCCCTCGGGGAGATTGAACACTGAAGCTTTCTTT

v_gene: TRBV19
j_gene: TRBJ2-3
d_gene: TRBD2
abundance: once
CDR3aa: CASRTRGAGGAYTQYF
CDR3nt: TGTGCCAGTAGGACCCGAGGAGCGGGGGGGGCATATACGCAGTATTTT

v_gene: TRBV7-6
j_gene: TRBJ1-2
d_gene: -
abundance: few
CDR3aa: CASSLGGNYGYTF
CDR3nt: TGTGCCAGCAGCTTAGGGGGGAACTATGGCTACACCTTC

v_gene: TRBV7-3
j_gene: TRBJ1-1
d_gene: -
abundance: -
CDR3aa: CASSLIGDTEAFF
CDR3nt: TGTGCCAGCAGCTTAATCGGGGACACTGAAGCTTTCTTT

v_gene: TRBV2
j_gene: TRBJ2-3
d_gene: -
abundance: -
CDR3aa: CASRADRRGTDTQYF
CDR3nt: TGTGCCAGCAGAGCCGACAGGAGAGGCACAGATACGCAGTATTTT

v_gene: TRBV9
j_gene: TRBJ2-5
d_gene: -
abundance: -
CDR3aa: CASASGAEETQYF
CDR3nt: TGTGCCAGCGCCTCGGGGGCGGAAGAGACCCAGTACTTC

v_gene: TRBV19
j_gene: TRBJ1-2
d_gene: TRBD1
abundance: -
CDR3aa: CASSTRPLIRTGSYGYTF
CDR3nt: TGTGCCAGTAGTACTCGCCCTCTGATTAGGACAGGGTCCTATGGCTACACCTTC

v_gene: TRBV11-2
j_gene: TRBJ1-1
d_gene: TRBD1
abundance: -
CDR3aa: CASSPGQGRTEAFF
CDR3nt: TGTGCCAGCAGCCCTGGACAGGGTAGGACTGAAGCTTTCTTT

v_gene: TRBV5-6
j_gene: TRBJ2-1
d_gene: -
abundance: -
CDR3aa: CASSLLVQTLRNEQFF
CDR3nt: TGTGCCAGCAGCTTGTTAGTTCAAACGTTGAGGAATGAGCAGTTCTTC

v_gene: TRBV29-1
j_gene: TRBJ2-1
d_gene: -
abundance: -
CDR3aa: CSVELSGGLDNEQFF
CDR3nt: TGCAGCGTTGAATTGTCAGGGGGGTTGGACAATGAGCAGTTCTTC

v_gene: TRBV19
j_gene: TRBJ1-5
d_gene: TRBD1
abundance: -
CDR3aa: CASTGTGGNQPQHF
CDR3nt: TGTGCCAGCACGGGGACAGGGGGCAATCAGCCCCAGCATTTT

v_gene: TRBV5-1
j_gene: TRBJ1-1
d_gene: -
abundance: -
CDR3aa: CASSLGAVNTEAFF
CDR3nt: TGCGCCAGCAGCTTGGGGGCAGTGAACACTGAAGCTTTCTTT

v_gene: TRBV7-2
j_gene: TRBJ1-4
d_gene: -
abundance: -
CDR3aa: CASSGGPGATNEKLFF
CDR3nt: TGTGCCAGCAGCGGCGGGCCAGGGGCAACTAATGAAAAACTGTTTTTT

v_gene: TRBV7-8
j_gene: TRBJ2-1
d_gene: -
abundance: -
CDR3aa: CASSLPGAYNEQFF
CDR3nt: TGTGCCAGCAGCCTGCCGGGGGCCTACAATGAGCAGTTCTTC

v_gene: TRBV21-1
j_gene: TRBJ1-1
d_gene: -
abundance: -
CDR3aa: CASSSTDRGGLNTEAFF
CDR3nt: TGTGCCAGCAGCTCAACCGACAGGGGAGGACTGAACACTGAAGCTTTCTTT

v_gene: TRBV30
j_gene: TRBJ2-5
d_gene: TRBD2
abundance: -
CDR3aa: CAWTSGGSGTQYF
CDR3nt: TGTGCCTGGACCAGCGGGGGCTCCGGGACCCAGTACTTC

v_gene: TRBV28
j_gene: TRBJ2-3
d_gene: -
abundance: -
CDR3aa: CASSLRGRGTDTQYF
CDR3nt: TGTGCCAGCAGTTTACGGGGCAGAGGCACAGATACGCAGTATTTT